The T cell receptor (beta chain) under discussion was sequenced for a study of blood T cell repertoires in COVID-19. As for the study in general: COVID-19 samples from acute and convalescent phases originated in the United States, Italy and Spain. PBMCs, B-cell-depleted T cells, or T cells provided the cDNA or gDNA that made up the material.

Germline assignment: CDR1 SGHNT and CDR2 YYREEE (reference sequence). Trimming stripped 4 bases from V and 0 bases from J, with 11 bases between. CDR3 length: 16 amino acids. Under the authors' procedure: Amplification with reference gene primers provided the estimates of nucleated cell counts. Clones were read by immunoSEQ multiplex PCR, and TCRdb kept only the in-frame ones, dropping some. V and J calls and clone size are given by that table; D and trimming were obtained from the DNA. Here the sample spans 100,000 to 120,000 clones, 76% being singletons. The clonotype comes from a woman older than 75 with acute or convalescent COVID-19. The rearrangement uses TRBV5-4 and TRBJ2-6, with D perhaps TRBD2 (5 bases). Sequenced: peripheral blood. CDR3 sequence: CASSPRGDSGANVLTF. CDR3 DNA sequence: TGTGCCAGCAGCCCCCGGGGAGACTCTGGGGCCAACGTCCTGACTTTC. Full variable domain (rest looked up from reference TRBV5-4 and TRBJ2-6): ETGVTQSPTHLIKTRGQQVTLRCSSQSGHNTVSWYQQALGQGPQFIFQYYREEENGRGNFPPRFSGLQFPNYSSELNVNALELDDSALYLCASSPRGDSGANVLTFGAGSRLTVL.